What follows is one T cell receptor (beta chain) and its context. Clones were read by immunoSEQ multiplex PCR, and TCRdb kept only the in-frame ones, dropping some. Of roughly 150,000 clones in the sample, roughly 90% were seen once. This entry is derived from a study of T cell responses to AZD1222 COVID-19 vaccine. The CDR3 is 15 amino acids. Trimming stripped 6 bases from V and 2 bases from J, with 15 bases between. Germline V lookup: CDR1 MNHEY, CDR2 SVGAGI. V usage is TRBV6-5 and J usage is TRBJ2-3; D remains ambiguous. Sequenced material: peripheral blood, taken 28 days after the second AZD1222 dose. The sequence was obtained from an adult who received the AZD1222 COVID-19 vaccine. CDR3 DNA sequence: TGTGCCAGCAGGCCCACTGGCGTCCCCACAGATACGCAGTATTTT. Protein sequence: CASRPTGVPTDTQYF.